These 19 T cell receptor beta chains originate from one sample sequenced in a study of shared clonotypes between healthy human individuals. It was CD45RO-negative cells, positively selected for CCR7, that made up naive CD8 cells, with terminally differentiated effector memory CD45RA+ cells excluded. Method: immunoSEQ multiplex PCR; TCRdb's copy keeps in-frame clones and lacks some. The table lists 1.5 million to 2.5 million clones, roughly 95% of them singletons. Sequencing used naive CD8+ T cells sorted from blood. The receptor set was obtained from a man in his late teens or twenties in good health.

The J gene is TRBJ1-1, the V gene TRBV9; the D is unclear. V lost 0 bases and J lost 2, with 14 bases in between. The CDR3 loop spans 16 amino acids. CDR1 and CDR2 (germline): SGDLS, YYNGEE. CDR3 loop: CASSVDFVGVNTEAFF. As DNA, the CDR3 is TGTGCCAGCAGCGTAGATTTCGTGGGCGTCAACACTGAAGCTTTCTTT.

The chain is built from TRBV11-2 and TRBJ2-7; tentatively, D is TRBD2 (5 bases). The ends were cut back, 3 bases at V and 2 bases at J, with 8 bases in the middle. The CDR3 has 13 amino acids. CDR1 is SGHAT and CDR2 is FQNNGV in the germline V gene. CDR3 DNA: TGTGCCAGCAGCTTCGTCGGGACCTACGAGCAGTACTTC. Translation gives CASSFVGTYEQYF. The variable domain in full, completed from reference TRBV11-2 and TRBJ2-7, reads EAGVAQSPRYKIIEKRQSVAFWCNPISGHATLYWYQQILGQGPKLLIQFQNNGVVDDSQLPKDRFSAERLKGVDSTLKIQPAKLEDSAVYLCASSFVGTYEQYFGPGTRLTVT.

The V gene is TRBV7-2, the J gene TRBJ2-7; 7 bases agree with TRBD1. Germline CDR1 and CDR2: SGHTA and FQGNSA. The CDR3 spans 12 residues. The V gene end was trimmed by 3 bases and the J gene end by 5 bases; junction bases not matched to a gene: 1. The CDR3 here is CASSFTGDEQYF. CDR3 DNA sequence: TGTGCCAGCAGCTTCACAGGGGACGAGCAGTACTTC.

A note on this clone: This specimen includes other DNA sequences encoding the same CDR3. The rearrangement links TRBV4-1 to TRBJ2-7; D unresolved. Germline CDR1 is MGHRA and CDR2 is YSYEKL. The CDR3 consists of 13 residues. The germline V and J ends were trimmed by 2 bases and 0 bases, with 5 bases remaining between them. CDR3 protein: CASSQTSSYEQYF. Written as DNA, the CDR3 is TGCGCCAGCAGCCAAACGAGCTCCTACGAGCAGTACTTC.

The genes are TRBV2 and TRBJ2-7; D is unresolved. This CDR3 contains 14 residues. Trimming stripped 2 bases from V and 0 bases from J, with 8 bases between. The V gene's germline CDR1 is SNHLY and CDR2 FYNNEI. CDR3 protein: CASSELQYSYEQYF. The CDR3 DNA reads TGTGCCAGCAGTGAATTACAGTACTCCTACGAGCAGTACTTC.

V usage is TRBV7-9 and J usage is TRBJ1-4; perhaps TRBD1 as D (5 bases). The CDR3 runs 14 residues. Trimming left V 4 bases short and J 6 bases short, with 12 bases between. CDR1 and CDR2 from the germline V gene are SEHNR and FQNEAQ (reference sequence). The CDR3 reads CASSSGEGDEKLFF. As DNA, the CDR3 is TGTGCCAGCAGCTCGGGGGAGGGTGATGAAAAACTGTTTTTT.

The CDR3 DNA follows: TGTGCCAGCAGCGTAGGAGCGGAACGGGCCGAGCAGTACTTC. This codes for CASSVGAERAEQYF. The chain links TRBV9 to TRBJ2-7, with TRBD2 as a possible D gene (5 bases). Germline V gives CDR1 SGDLS, CDR2 YYNGEE. CDR3 length equals 14 residues. The germline V and J ends were trimmed by 0 bases and 6 bases, with 13 bases remaining between them.

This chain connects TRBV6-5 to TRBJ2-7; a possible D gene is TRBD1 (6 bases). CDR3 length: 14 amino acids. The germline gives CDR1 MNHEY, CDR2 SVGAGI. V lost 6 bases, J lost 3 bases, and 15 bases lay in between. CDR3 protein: CASSVGQFSYEQYF. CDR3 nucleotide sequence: TGTGCCAGCAGCGTCGGACAGTTTAGCTACGAGCAGTACTTC.

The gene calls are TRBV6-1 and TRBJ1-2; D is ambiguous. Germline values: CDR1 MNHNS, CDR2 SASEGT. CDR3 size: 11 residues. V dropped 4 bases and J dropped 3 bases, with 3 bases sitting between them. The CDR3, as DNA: TGTGCCAGCAGTGGCTACTATGGCTACACCTTC. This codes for CASSGYYGYTF.

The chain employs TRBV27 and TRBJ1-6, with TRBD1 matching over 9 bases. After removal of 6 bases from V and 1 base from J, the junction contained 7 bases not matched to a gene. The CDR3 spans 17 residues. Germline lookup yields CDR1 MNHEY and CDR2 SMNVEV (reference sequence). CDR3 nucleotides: TGTGCCAGCAGACCCACACAGGGGGCATCCTATAATTCACCCCTCCACTTT. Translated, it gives CASRPTQGASYNSPLHF.

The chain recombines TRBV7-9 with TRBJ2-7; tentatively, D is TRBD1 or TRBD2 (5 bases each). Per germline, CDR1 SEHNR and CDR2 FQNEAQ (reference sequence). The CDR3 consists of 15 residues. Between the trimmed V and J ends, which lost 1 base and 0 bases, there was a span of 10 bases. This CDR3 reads CASSLVQGPSYEQYF. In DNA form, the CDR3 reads TGTGCCAGCAGCTTAGTGCAGGGACCCTCCTACGAGCAGTACTTC.

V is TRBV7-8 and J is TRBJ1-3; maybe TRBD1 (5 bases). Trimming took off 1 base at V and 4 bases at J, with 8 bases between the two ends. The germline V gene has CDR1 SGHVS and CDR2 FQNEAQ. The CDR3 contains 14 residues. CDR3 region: CASSLVSGGNTIYF. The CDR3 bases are TGTGCCAGCAGCTTAGTATCAGGGGGAAACACCATATATTTT.

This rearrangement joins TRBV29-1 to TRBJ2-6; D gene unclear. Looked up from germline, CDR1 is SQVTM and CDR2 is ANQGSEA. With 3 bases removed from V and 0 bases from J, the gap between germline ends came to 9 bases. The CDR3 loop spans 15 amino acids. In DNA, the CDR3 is TGCAGCGTTGAGGTAGATAGCTCTGGGGCCAACGTCCTGACTTTC. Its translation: CSVEVDSSGANVLTF. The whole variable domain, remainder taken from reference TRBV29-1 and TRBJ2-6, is SAVISQKPSRDICQRGTSLTIQCQVDSQVTMMFWYRQQPGQSLTLIATANQGSEATYESGFVIDKFPISRPNLTFSTLTVSNMSPEDSSIYLCSVEVDSSGANVLTFGAGSRLTVL.

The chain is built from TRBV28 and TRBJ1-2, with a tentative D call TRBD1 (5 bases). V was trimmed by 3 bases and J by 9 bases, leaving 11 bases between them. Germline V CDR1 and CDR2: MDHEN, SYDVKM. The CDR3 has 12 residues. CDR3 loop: CASSFPRASYTF. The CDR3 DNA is TGTGCCAGCAGTTTTCCCAGGGCAAGCTACACCTTC.

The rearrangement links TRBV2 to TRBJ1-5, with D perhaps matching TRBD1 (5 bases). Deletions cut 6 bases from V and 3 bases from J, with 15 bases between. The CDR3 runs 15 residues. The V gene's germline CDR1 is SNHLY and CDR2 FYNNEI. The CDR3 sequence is CASRGDGGTNQPQHF. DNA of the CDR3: TGTGCCAGCAGGGGGGACGGAGGCACCAATCAGCCCCAGCATTTT.

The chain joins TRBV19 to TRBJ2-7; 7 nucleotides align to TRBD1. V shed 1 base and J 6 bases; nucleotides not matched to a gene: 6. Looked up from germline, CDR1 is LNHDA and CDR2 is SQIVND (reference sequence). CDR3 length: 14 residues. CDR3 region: CASSIALTGPEQYF. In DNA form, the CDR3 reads TGTGCCAGTAGTATAGCCTTGACAGGGCCCGAGCAGTACTTC.

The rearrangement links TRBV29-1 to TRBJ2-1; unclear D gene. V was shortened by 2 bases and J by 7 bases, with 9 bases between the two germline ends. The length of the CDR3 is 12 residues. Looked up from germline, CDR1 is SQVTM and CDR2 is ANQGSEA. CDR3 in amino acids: CSVERRSNEQFF. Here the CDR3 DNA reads TGCAGCGTTGAAAGGCGAAGTAATGAGCAGTTCTTC.

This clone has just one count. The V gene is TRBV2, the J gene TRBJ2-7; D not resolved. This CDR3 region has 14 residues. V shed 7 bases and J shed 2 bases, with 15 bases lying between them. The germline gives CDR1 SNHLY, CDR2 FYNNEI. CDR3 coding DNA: TGTGCCAGCACACTAACTTCCGGTACCTACGAGCAGTACTTC. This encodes CASTLTSGTYEQYF.

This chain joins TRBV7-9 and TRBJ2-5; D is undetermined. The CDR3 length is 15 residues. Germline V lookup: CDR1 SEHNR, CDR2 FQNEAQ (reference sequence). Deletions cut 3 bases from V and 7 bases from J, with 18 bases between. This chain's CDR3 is CASSLSNTKEGTQYF. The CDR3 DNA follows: TGTGCCAGCAGCTTGAGTAATACCAAAGAAGGGACCCAGTACTTC.